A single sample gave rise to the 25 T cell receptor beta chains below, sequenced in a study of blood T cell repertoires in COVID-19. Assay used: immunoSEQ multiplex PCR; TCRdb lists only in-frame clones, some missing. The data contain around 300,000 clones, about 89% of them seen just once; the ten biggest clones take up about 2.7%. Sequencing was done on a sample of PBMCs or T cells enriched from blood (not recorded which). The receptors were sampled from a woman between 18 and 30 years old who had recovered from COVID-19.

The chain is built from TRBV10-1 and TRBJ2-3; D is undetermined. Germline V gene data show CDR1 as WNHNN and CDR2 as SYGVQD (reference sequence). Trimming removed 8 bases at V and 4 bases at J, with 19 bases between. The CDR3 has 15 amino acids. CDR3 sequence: CASRPRLACSDTQYF. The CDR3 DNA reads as TGCGCCAGCCGCCCCAGACTGGCGTGTTCAGATACGCAGTATTTT.

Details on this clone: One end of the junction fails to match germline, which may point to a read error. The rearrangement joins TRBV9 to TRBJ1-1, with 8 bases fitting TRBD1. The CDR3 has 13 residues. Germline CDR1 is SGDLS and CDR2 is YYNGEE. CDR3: CASSVGAGGRYSF. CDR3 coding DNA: TGTGCCAGCAGCGTAGGGGCAGGGGGCCGTTATAGCTTT. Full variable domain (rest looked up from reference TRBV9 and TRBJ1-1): DSGVTQTPKHLITATGQRVTLRCSPRSGDLSVYWYQQSLDQGLQFLIQYYNGEERAKGNILERFSAQQFPDLHSELNLSSLELGDSALYFCASSVGAGGRYSFGQGTRLTVV.

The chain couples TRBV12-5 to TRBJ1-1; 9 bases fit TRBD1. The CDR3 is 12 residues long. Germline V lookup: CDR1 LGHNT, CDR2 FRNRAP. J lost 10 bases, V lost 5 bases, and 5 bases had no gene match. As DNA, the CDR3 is TGTGCTAGTGGTCCGTCGGACAGGGGAGCTTTCTTT. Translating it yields CASGPSDRGAFF.

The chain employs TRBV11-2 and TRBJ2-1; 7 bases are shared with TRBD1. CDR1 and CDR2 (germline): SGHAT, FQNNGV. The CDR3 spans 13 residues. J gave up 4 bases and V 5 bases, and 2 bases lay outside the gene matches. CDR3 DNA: TGTGCCAGCAGCAAGACAGGGTACAATGAGCAGTTCTTC. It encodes CASSKTGYNEQFF.

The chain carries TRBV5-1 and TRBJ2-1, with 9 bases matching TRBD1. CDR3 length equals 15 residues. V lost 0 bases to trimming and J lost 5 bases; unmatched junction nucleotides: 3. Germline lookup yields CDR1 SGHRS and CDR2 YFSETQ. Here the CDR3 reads CASSLEGQGDNEQFF. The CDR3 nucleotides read TGCGCCAGCAGCTTGGAGGGACAGGGTGACAATGAGCAGTTCTTC.

The CDR3 reads CASSGPAESEAFF. In DNA, the CDR3 is TGTGCCAGCAGCGGCCCTGCGGAAAGTGAAGCTTTCTTT. J is TRBJ1-1 and V is TRBV9; D gene uncertain. This CDR3 has 13 amino acids. Germline lookup yields CDR1 SGDLS and CDR2 YYNGEE. V lost 3 bases and J 7 bases, leaving 13 bases between the germline ends.

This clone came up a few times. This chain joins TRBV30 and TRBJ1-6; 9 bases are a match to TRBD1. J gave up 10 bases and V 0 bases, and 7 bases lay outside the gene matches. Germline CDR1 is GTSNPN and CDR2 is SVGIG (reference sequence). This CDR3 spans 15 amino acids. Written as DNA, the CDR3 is TGTGCCTGGAGTGTACCGGGACAGGGTGGCTCACCCCTCCACTTT. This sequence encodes CAWSVPGQGGSPLHF.

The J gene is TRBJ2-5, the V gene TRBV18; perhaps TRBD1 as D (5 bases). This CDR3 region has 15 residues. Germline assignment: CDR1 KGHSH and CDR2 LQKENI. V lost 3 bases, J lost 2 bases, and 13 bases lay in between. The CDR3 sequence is CASSPPARQQETQYF. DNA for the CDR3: TGTGCCAGCTCACCTCCGGCCCGACAGCAAGAGACCCAGTACTTC.

This CDR3 is CASSQVARDETQYF. CDR3 in DNA: TGTGCCAGCAGCCAGGTAGCAAGAGATGAGACCCAGTACTTC. This chain links TRBV3-1 (or the pseudogene TRBV3-2) with TRBJ2-5; D not certain. The CDR3 is made up of 14 amino acids. CDR1 is LGHDT, CDR2 YNNKEL, per germline (reference sequence). V lost 3 bases and J 5 bases, leaving 13 bases between the germline ends.

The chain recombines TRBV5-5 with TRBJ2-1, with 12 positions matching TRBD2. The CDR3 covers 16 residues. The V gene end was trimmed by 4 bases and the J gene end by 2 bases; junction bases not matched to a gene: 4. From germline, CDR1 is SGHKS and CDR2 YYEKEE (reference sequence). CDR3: CASSPLAGGTYNEQFF. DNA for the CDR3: TGTGCCAGCAGCCCACTAGCGGGGGGTACCTACAATGAGCAGTTCTTC. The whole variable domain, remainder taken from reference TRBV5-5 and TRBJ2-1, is DAGVTQSPTHLIKTRGQQVTLRCSPISGHKSVSWYQQVLGQGPQFIFQYYEKEERGRGNFPDRFSARQFPNYSSELNVNALLLGDSALYLCASSPLAGGTYNEQFFGPGTRLTVL.

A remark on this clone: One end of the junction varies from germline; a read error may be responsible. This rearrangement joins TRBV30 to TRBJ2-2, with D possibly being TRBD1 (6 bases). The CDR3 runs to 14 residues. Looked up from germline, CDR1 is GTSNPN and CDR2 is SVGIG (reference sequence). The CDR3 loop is CAWSRTGTTRELFF. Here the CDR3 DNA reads TGTGCCTGGAGTCGCACAGGGACCACCCGGGAGCTGTTTTTT.

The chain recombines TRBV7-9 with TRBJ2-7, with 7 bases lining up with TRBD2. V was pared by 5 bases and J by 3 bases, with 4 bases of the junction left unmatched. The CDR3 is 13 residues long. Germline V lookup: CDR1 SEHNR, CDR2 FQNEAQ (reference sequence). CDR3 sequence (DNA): TGTGCCAGCAGCGACCGGACTAGCTACGAGCAGTACTTC. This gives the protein CASSDRTSYEQYF.

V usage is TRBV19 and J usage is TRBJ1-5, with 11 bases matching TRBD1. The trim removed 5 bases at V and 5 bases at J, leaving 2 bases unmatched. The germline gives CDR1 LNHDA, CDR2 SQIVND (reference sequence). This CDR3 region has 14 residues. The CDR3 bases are TGTGCCAGTAGTGGGACAGGGGGGCATCAGCCCCAGCATTTT. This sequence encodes CASSGTGGHQPQHF.

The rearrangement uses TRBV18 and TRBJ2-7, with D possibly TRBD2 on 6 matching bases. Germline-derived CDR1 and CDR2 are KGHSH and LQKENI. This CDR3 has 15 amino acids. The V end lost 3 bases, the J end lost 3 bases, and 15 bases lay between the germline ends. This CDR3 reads CASSPRDPGVYEQYF. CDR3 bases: TGTGCCAGCTCACCGCGGGACCCGGGTGTCTACGAGCAGTACTTC.

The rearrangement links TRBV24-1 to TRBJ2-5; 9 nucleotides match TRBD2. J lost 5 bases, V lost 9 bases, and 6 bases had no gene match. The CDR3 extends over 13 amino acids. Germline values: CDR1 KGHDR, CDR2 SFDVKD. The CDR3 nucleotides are TGTGCCACCCAGAAGGCGGGAGGGGAGACCCAGTACTTC. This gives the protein CATQKAGGETQYF.

The CDR3 is CASSLGQYGYTF. The DNA for the CDR3 is TGTGCCAGCAGCTTGGGACAGTATGGCTACACCTTC. The rearrangement joins TRBV7-9 to TRBJ1-2; 7 bases map to TRBD1. The CDR3 totals 12 residues. J was trimmed by 5 bases and V by 3 bases; bases with no gene match: 0. Germline V gene data show CDR1 as SEHNR and CDR2 as FQNEAQ (reference sequence).

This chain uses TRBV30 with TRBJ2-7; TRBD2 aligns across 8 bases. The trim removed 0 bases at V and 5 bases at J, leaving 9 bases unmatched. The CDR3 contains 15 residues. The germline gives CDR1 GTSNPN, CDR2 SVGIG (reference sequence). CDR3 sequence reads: CAWSVAGGLMDEQYF. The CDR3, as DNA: TGTGCCTGGAGTGTGGCGGGGGGCCTTATGGACGAGCAGTACTTC.

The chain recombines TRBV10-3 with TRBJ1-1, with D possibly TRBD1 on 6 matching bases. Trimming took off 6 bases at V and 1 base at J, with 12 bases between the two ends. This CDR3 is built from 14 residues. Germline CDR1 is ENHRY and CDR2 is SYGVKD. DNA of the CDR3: TGTGCCATCAGCGACCCGACAGGGAACACTGAAGCTTTCTTT. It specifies CAISDPTGNTEAFF.

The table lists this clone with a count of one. CDR3 in amino acids: CASVGGDTGELFF. The CDR3 DNA follows: TGTGCCAGCGTTGGGGGCGACACCGGGGAGCTGTTTTTT. V gene TRBV6-5 combines with J gene TRBJ2-2, with D perhaps matching TRBD1 (6 bases). The germline V gene has CDR1 MNHEY and CDR2 SVGAGI. Between the trimmed V and J ends, which lost 8 bases and 3 bases, there was a span of 10 bases. The CDR3 is made up of 13 amino acids.

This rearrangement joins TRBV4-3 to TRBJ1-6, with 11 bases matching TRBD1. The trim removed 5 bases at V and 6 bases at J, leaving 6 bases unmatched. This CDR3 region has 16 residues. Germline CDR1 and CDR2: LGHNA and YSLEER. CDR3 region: CASSSRGQGGNSPLHF. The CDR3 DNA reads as TGCGCCAGCAGCTCCCGGGGACAGGGGGGTAATTCACCCCTCCACTTT.

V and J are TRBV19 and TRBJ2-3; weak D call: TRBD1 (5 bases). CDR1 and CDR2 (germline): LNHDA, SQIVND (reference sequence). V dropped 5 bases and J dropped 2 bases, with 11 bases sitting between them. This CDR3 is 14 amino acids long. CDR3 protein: CASSSQVHTDTQYF. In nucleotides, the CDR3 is TGTGCCAGTAGTTCACAGGTGCACACAGATACGCAGTATTTT.

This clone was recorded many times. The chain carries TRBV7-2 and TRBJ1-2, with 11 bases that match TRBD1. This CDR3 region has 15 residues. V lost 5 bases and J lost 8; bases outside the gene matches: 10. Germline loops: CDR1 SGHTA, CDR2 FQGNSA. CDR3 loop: CASSADRGRISGYTF. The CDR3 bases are TGTGCCAGCAGCGCGGACAGGGGGCGGATTAGCGGCTACACCTTC.

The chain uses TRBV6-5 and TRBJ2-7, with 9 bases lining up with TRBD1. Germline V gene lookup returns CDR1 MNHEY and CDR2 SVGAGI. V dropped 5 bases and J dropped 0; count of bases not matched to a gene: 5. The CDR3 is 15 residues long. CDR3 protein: CASSPQGASSYEQYF. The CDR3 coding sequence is TGTGCCAGCAGTCCACAGGGGGCGAGCTCCTACGAGCAGTACTTC.

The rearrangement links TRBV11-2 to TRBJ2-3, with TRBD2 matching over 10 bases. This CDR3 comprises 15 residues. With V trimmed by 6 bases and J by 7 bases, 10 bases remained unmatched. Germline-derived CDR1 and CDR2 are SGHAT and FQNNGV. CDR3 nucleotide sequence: TGTGCCAGCAGTTACACTAGCGGGGCTTGGAATACGCAGTATTTT. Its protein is CASSYTSGAWNTQYF.

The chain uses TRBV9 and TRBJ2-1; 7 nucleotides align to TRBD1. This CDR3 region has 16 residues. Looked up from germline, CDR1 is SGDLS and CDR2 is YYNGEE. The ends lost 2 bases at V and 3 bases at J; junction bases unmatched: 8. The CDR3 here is CASSVRGNRGYNEQFF. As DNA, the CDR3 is TGTGCCAGCAGCGTCCGGGGCAACAGGGGCTACAATGAGCAGTTCTTC. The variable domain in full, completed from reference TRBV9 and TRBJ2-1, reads DSGVTQTPKHLITATGQRVTLRCSPRSGDLSVYWYQQSLDQGLQFLIQYYNGEERAKGNILERFSAQQFPDLHSELNLSSLELGDSALYFCASSVRGNRGYNEQFFGPGTRLTVL.